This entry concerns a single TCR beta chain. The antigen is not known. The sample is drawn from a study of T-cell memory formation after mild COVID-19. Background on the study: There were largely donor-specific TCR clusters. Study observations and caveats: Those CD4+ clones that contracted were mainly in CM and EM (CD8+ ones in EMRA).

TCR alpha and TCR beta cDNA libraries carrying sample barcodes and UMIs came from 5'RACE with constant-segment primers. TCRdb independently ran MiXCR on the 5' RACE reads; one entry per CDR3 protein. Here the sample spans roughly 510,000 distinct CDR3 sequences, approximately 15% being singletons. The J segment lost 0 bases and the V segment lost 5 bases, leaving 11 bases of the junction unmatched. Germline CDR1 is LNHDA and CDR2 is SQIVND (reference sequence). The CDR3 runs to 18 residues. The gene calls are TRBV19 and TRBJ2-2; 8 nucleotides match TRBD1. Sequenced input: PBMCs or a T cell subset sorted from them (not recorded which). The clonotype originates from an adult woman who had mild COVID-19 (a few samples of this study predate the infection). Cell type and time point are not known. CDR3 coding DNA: TGTGCCAGTAGTCCATCCCCCGGGACAGGATCGAACACCGGGGAGCTGTTTTTT. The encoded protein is CASSPSPGTGSNTGELFF.